This T cell receptor beta chain derives from a study of blood T cell repertoires in COVID-19. The CDR3 consists of 14 residues. Trimming shortened V by 0 bases and J by 7 bases, and 13 bases separated the two germline ends. CDR1 is SGHDT, CDR2 YYEEEE, per germline. In the study's own analysis: Estimated nucleated cell counts came from reference gene primer amplification. The data were produced by immunoSEQ multiplex PCR, yet TCRdb's version contains in-frame clones alone and is incomplete. D and trimming come from the DNA, and the V and J calls and clone size come from that table. Among 100,000 to 150,000 clones, around 81% were seen once, and the ten largest hold approximately 18%. Patients at the Seattle site were enrolled during active infection and followed longitudinally.

The receptor comes from a man younger than 40 with COVID-19, enrolled during active disease. The chain uses TRBV5-6 and TRBJ1-2; the D gene is possibly TRBD1 (6 bases). The sequenced sample consisted of peripheral blood. The CDR3, as DNA: TGTGCCAGCAGCTTGGGACAGGCCGAGTCTGGCTACACCTTC. Its translation is CASSLGQAESGYTF.